Many counts were recorded for the clone carrying this TCR beta chain. The target antigen is unknown. The record originates from a study of T cells in localized non-small cell lung cancer. Study-level findings and limits: It was uninvolved adjacent lung that showed the highest T cell clonality, exceeding tumor. Appearing in adjacent lung were a median about 57 of the top 100 tumor clones. Sequence data derive from only one tumor region, so heterogeneity remains possible. In the blood, greater T cell density corresponded to longer overall survival.

The protocol was immunoSEQ multiplex PCR, while the TCRdb copy is restricted to in-frame clones and leaves out a portion. This table holds 3,500 to 4,500 clones, around 21% found once. CDR3 size: 13 residues. With 6 bases removed from V and 6 bases from J, the gap between germline ends came to 12 bases. The gene calls are TRBV23-1 and TRBJ2-1; possible D gene TRBD1, 5 bases. TRBV23-1 is an ORF, and what it does is uncertain. The specimen was lung tumor tissue, collected before any cancer treatment. The receptor comes from a female donor at least 60 years old with stage I lung adenocarcinoma. CDR3 bases: TGCGCCAGCAGCTCGGACACTGGCAATGAGCAGTTCTTC. Translation gives CASSSDTGNEQFF.